A selection of T cell receptor beta chains follows, all from one sample in a study of molecular identifiers for immune sequencing clone quantification. TCRdb reanalysed the PCR reads using MiXCR and keeps one entry per CDR3 protein. Here the sample spans approximately 670,000 distinct CDR3 sequences, roughly 21% being singletons. The sequencing input was naive CD8+ T cells from blood, with Jurkat cell RNA spiked in. The source is a human donor in good health. Some libraries in this study had Jurkat cell RNA spiked in. CDR3s include the opening cysteine and the closing phenylalanine or tryptophan. Fields, in order: J gene, V gene, clone size, D gene, CDR3 DNA, CDR3 protein. D genes are given only for firm matches. Not all rows give a size; the values are once, few, many and, for expanded clones, a class.

j_call: TRBJ1-5; v_call: TRBV27; clone_size: many; d_call: NA; cdr3_nt: TGTGCCAGCAGTTTATGGCAAAATCAGCCCCAGCATTTT; cdr3_aa: CASSLWQNQPQHF
j_call: TRBJ1-4; v_call: TRBV3-1; clone_size: NA; d_call: NA; cdr3_nt: TGTGCCAGCAGCCAAGTCCCCCGGGGGGGCATCTTTAATGAAAAACTGTTTTTT; cdr3_aa: CASSQVPRGGIFNEKLFF
j_call: TRBJ2-7; v_call: TRBV6-5; clone_size: many; d_call: NA; cdr3_nt: TGTGCCAGCAGTTACACGGTAGGTTTCGGCGACACAGTGAGGGAGCAGTACTTC; cdr3_aa: CASSYTVGFGDTVREQYF
j_call: TRBJ1-1; v_call: TRBV5-1; clone_size: many; d_call: NA; cdr3_nt: TGCGCCAGCAGCCCCCCCGGCTTTATGAACACTGAAGCTTTCTTT; cdr3_aa: CASSPPGFMNTEAFF
j_call: TRBJ1-5; v_call: TRBV19; clone_size: many; d_call: TRBD1; cdr3_nt: TGTGCCAGTAGCGGAGATACAGGGGGCTCGAGTCAGCCCCAGCATTTT; cdr3_aa: CASSGDTGGSSQPQHF
j_call: TRBJ2-7; v_call: TRBV27; clone_size: many; d_call: TRBD1; cdr3_nt: TGTGCCAGCAGTGCCGGGACAGATAAATACGAGCAGTACTTC; cdr3_aa: CASSAGTDKYEQYF
j_call: TRBJ2-7; v_call: TRBV6-2/TRBV6-3; clone_size: many; d_call: TRBD1; cdr3_nt: TGTGCCAGCAGTTCTACACAGGGGTATTCCTACGAGCAGTACTTC; cdr3_aa: CASSSTQGYSYEQYF
j_call: TRBJ2-6; v_call: TRBV9; clone_size: many; d_call: NA; cdr3_nt: TGTGCCAGCAGCGTATTGGGGCCTGACGCCAACGTCCTGACTTTC; cdr3_aa: CASSVLGPDANVLTF
j_call: TRBJ1-1; v_call: TRBV28; clone_size: NA; d_call: NA; cdr3_nt: TGTGCCAGCAGTTCCAGGGAAATGTACACTGAAGCTTTCTTT; cdr3_aa: CASSSREMYTEAFF
j_call: TRBJ1-5; v_call: TRBV28; clone_size: many; d_call: NA; cdr3_nt: TGTGCCAGCAGCCCAGGATTTGAGCCCCAGCATTTT; cdr3_aa: CASSPGFEPQHF
j_call: TRBJ1-1; v_call: TRBV19; clone_size: few; d_call: NA; cdr3_nt: TGTGCCAGTAGTCACTCGAACACTGAAGCTTTCTTT; cdr3_aa: CASSHSNTEAFF
j_call: TRBJ2-1; v_call: TRBV29-1; clone_size: many; d_call: NA; cdr3_nt: TGCAGCGTTGAGGGCCGGAGATACAATGAGCAGTTCTTC; cdr3_aa: CSVEGRRYNEQFF
j_call: TRBJ1-6; v_call: TRBV7-2; clone_size: many; d_call: NA; cdr3_nt: TGTGCCAGCAGCTTATCCACAGGGTGGTCTGATTCACCCCTCCACTTT; cdr3_aa: CASSLSTGWSDSPLHF
j_call: TRBJ1-5; v_call: TRBV12-5; clone_size: NA; d_call: NA; cdr3_nt: TGTGCTAGTGGTTTGGGCACCTTTAGCAATCAGCCCCAGCATTTT; cdr3_aa: CASGLGTFSNQPQHF
j_call: TRBJ2-7; v_call: TRBV13; clone_size: NA; d_call: NA; cdr3_nt: TGTGCCAGCAGAACCCGGACAAAAGCCTGCGAGCAGTACTTC; cdr3_aa: CASRTRTKACEQYF
j_call: TRBJ1-1; v_call: TRBV10-3; clone_size: NA; d_call: NA; cdr3_nt: TGTGCCATCAGTCGGGGGTCGACTGAAGCTTTCTTT; cdr3_aa: CAISRGSTEAFF
j_call: TRBJ2-1; v_call: TRBV6-2/TRBV6-3; clone_size: few; d_call: TRBD2; cdr3_nt: TGTGCCAGCAGTTACTCGATTAGTGCCGGGACTAGCGGGACAGAAGATAATGAGCAGTTCTTC; cdr3_aa: CASSYSISAGTSGTEDNEQFF
j_call: TRBJ1-5; v_call: TRBV30; clone_size: many; d_call: NA; cdr3_nt: TGTGCCTGGAGTCCCCCCGACAGCGTAGCTCAGCCCCAGCATTTT; cdr3_aa: CAWSPPDSVAQPQHF
j_call: TRBJ1-5; v_call: TRBV13; clone_size: many; d_call: TRBD1; cdr3_nt: TGTGCCAGCAGCTCGGGACAGGTTCAGCCCCAGCATTTT; cdr3_aa: CASSSGQVQPQHF
j_call: TRBJ2-7; v_call: TRBV19; clone_size: many; d_call: NA; cdr3_nt: TGTGCCAGTAGTATAGTGGGGCAAGCCTACGAGCAGTACTTC; cdr3_aa: CASSIVGQAYEQYF
j_call: TRBJ2-1; v_call: TRBV6-2/TRBV6-3; clone_size: few; d_call: TRBD1; cdr3_nt: TGTGCCAGCAGCTTAGCCCGGGACAGGGGGTACAATGAGCAGTTCTTC; cdr3_aa: CASSLARDRGYNEQFF
j_call: TRBJ2-5; v_call: TRBV27; clone_size: many; d_call: TRBD2; cdr3_nt: TGTGCCAGCAGTTTGGGAGTTGGGGGGGCCCAGTACTTC; cdr3_aa: CASSLGVGGAQYF
j_call: TRBJ2-5; v_call: TRBV12-3/TRBV12-4; clone_size: many; d_call: NA; cdr3_nt: TGTGCCAGCAGCGTTCCTTTAAGAACCCCAGAGACCCAGTACTTC; cdr3_aa: CASSVPLRTPETQYF
j_call: TRBJ2-7; v_call: TRBV24-1; clone_size: NA; d_call: NA; cdr3_nt: TGTGCCACCAGTGATTCTTGGGACCCATACGAGCAGTACTTC; cdr3_aa: CATSDSWDPYEQYF
j_call: TRBJ2-2; v_call: TRBV20-1; clone_size: few; d_call: NA; cdr3_nt: TGCAGTGCTCTCGGACAGTCCTTTAACACCGGGGAGCTGTTTTTT; cdr3_aa: CSALGQSFNTGELFF
j_call: TRBJ2-3; v_call: TRBV11-2; clone_size: NA; d_call: TRBD2; cdr3_nt: TGTGCCAGCAGCATGTGGACTAGCGGGGAAGGGGATACGCAGTATTTT; cdr3_aa: CASSMWTSGEGDTQYF
j_call: TRBJ1-3; v_call: TRBV5-1; clone_size: NA; d_call: NA; cdr3_nt: TGCGCCAGCAGCTCCGGTGTGGGGGCTGGAAACACCATATATTTT; cdr3_aa: CASSSGVGAGNTIYF
j_call: TRBJ2-1; v_call: TRBV15; clone_size: many; d_call: NA; cdr3_nt: TGTGCCACCAGCGGGGGATTAACAGGGTCTTCCTACAATGAGCAGTTCTTC; cdr3_aa: CATSGGLTGSSYNEQFF
j_call: TRBJ2-2; v_call: TRBV9; clone_size: many; d_call: TRBD1; cdr3_nt: TGTGCCAGCAGCGCCCCGGGACAGGGATTCCCCGGGGAGCTGTTTTTT; cdr3_aa: CASSAPGQGFPGELFF
j_call: TRBJ1-2; v_call: TRBV5-1; clone_size: many; d_call: TRBD1; cdr3_nt: TGCGCCAGCATGGGACAGCGATATGGCTACACCTTC; cdr3_aa: CASMGQRYGYTF
j_call: TRBJ1-2; v_call: TRBV13; clone_size: NA; d_call: TRBD1; cdr3_nt: TGTGCCAGCAGCGCTAGGGACAGAAGAAGGATCTATGGCTACACCTTC; cdr3_aa: CASSARDRRRIYGYTF
j_call: TRBJ1-5; v_call: TRBV20-1; clone_size: many; d_call: NA; cdr3_nt: TGCAGTGCTAGAGGCCGTGATGGGAAGGATCAGCCCCAGCATTTT; cdr3_aa: CSARGRDGKDQPQHF
j_call: TRBJ2-7; v_call: TRBV11-3; clone_size: few; d_call: NA; cdr3_nt: TGTGCCAGCAGCCCACCCGACACAATTTTTCCCGTTGACGAGCAGTACTTC; cdr3_aa: CASSPPDTIFPVDEQYF
j_call: TRBJ1-2; v_call: TRBV14; clone_size: many; d_call: TRBD1; cdr3_nt: TGTGCCAGCAGCCTGACAGGGAACTCTTTCTATGGCTACACCTTC; cdr3_aa: CASSLTGNSFYGYTF
j_call: TRBJ2-1; v_call: TRBV11-2; clone_size: many; d_call: TRBD2; cdr3_nt: TGCGCCAGCAGCTTGGACCCCGGGGGGTACAATGAGCAGTTCTTC; cdr3_aa: CASSLDPGGYNEQFF
j_call: TRBJ2-5; v_call: TRBV7-9; clone_size: few; d_call: TRBD2; cdr3_nt: TGTGCCAGCAGCTTAGCTAGCGGGAAGAGGCTGGAGACCCAGTACTTC; cdr3_aa: CASSLASGKRLETQYF
j_call: TRBJ2-2; v_call: TRBV3-1; clone_size: many; d_call: TRBD1; cdr3_nt: TGTGCCAGCACCCGAAGGGACAGGGGGAACACCGGGGAGCTGTTTTTT; cdr3_aa: CASTRRDRGNTGELFF
j_call: TRBJ2-3; v_call: TRBV7-9; clone_size: many; d_call: TRBD2; cdr3_nt: TGTGCCAGCAGCCCCATCGGCGGGAGCCGGTCGGGTACGCAGTATTTT; cdr3_aa: CASSPIGGSRSGTQYF
j_call: TRBJ2-5; v_call: TRBV4-3; clone_size: NA; d_call: NA; cdr3_nt: TGCGCCAGCAGCCAAGATGGAACAGAAGAGACCCAGTACTTC; cdr3_aa: CASSQDGTEETQYF
j_call: TRBJ2-3; v_call: TRBV28; clone_size: many; d_call: NA; cdr3_nt: TGTGCCAGCAGTTTAAATGGCGAGTCGGGGTCAGATACGCAGTATTTT; cdr3_aa: CASSLNGESGSDTQYF
j_call: TRBJ2-3; v_call: TRBV5-6; clone_size: many; d_call: NA; cdr3_nt: TGTGCCAGCAGCTCCGACAACCCCACAGATACGCAGTATTTT; cdr3_aa: CASSSDNPTDTQYF
j_call: TRBJ1-1; v_call: TRBV7-8; clone_size: many; d_call: TRBD1; cdr3_nt: TGTGCCAGCAGCTTAGCGGCAGGGGGCAGGACTGAAGCTTTCTTT; cdr3_aa: CASSLAAGGRTEAFF
j_call: TRBJ1-5; v_call: TRBV6-1; clone_size: NA; d_call: NA; cdr3_nt: TGTGCCAGCAGTGGAGGGTATGGTCAGCCCCAGCATTTT; cdr3_aa: CASSGGYGQPQHF
j_call: TRBJ1-1; v_call: TRBV5-6; clone_size: few; d_call: TRBD1; cdr3_nt: TGTGCCAGCAGACAGGACAGGGGGCGCGGGACTGAAGCTTTCTTT; cdr3_aa: CASRQDRGRGTEAFF
j_call: TRBJ1-4; v_call: TRBV27; clone_size: NA; d_call: NA; cdr3_nt: TGTGCCAGCAGTCGAGGTGCAGTGACTAGTGAAAAACTGTTTTTT; cdr3_aa: CASSRGAVTSEKLFF
j_call: TRBJ2-7; v_call: TRBV7-9; clone_size: many; d_call: NA; cdr3_nt: TGTGCCAGCAGCGCAGGCCTATCTACGAAGGACGAGCAGTACTTC; cdr3_aa: CASSAGLSTKDEQYF
j_call: TRBJ2-1; v_call: TRBV29-1; clone_size: many; d_call: TRBD2; cdr3_nt: TGCAGCGTTGCCGGACTAGCGGGAGGTTCCTACAATGAGCAGTTCTTC; cdr3_aa: CSVAGLAGGSYNEQFF
j_call: TRBJ2-5; v_call: TRBV6-5; clone_size: few; d_call: TRBD2; cdr3_nt: TGTGCCAGCAGGCCGACTAGCGGGGGACCTGGAGAGACCCAGTACTTC; cdr3_aa: CASRPTSGGPGETQYF
j_call: TRBJ2-4; v_call: TRBV15; clone_size: many; d_call: NA; cdr3_nt: TGTGCCACCAGCACCGTATTTATCCGGGCAACAAAAGCCAAAAACATTCAGTACTTC; cdr3_aa: CATSTVFIRATKAKNIQYF
j_call: TRBJ2-3; v_call: TRBV20-1; clone_size: few; d_call: NA; cdr3_nt: TGCAGTGCTAGTATCCGGGGCAGATATACGCAGTATTTT; cdr3_aa: CSASIRGRYTQYF
j_call: TRBJ2-5; v_call: TRBV28; clone_size: NA; d_call: TRBD2; cdr3_nt: TGTGCCAGCAGTTTGTATTCTAGCGGGGTCGAGACCCAGTACTTC; cdr3_aa: CASSLYSSGVETQYF
j_call: TRBJ2-7; v_call: TRBV5-4; clone_size: many; d_call: TRBD2; cdr3_nt: TGTGCCAGCAGCTATGGGGGGGTATCGCCTACCTACGAGCAGTACTTC; cdr3_aa: CASSYGGVSPTYEQYF
j_call: TRBJ1-1; v_call: TRBV11-2; clone_size: NA; d_call: NA; cdr3_nt: TGTGCCAGCAGCTTAACCCCTGGTGGGAACACTGAAGCTTTCTTT; cdr3_aa: CASSLTPGGNTEAFF